A selection of T cell receptor beta chains follows, all from one sample in a study of T cell responses to AZD1222 COVID-19 vaccine. Profiling relied on immunoSEQ multiplex PCR, and the TCRdb table lists in-frame clones only, not all of them. Of 100,000 to 150,000 clones listed, around 87% were seen once; the top ten hold about 10%. Sequenced material: peripheral blood, taken on day 0 of AZD1222 vaccination. The receptors come from an adult in good health. Both conserved end residues are part of each CDR3. A D gene is named only where the DNA matches it firmly. Rows give clone size only sometimes, using once, few, many, or a class for an expanded clone.

V gene	J gene	D gene	clone size	CDR3 protein	CDR3 DNA
TRBV5-1	TRBJ2-7	-	-	CASSLAGASYEQYF	TGCGCCAGCAGCTTGGCGGGGGCCTCCTACGAGCAGTACTTC
TRBV7-9	TRBJ2-5	-	-	CASSPLGGQETQYF	TGTGCCAGCAGCCCTTTGGGGGGCCAAGAGACCCAGTACTTC
TRBV7-9	TRBJ1-1	TRBD1	-	CASSPWGRGTEAFF	TGTGCCAGCAGCCCATGGGGCAGGGGGACTGAAGCTTTCTTT
TRBV28	TRBJ2-1	TRBD2	once	CASSYSGTIEQFF	TGTGCCAGCAGTTATAGCGGGACAATTGAGCAGTTCTTC
TRBV6-5	TRBJ1-1	TRBD1	-	CASSWDRHGTEAFF	TGTGCCAGCAGCTGGGACAGGCACGGCACTGAAGCTTTCTTT
TRBV5-4	TRBJ1-6	-	-	CASSWGRGSSPLHF	TGTGCCAGCAGCTGGGGCAGGGGTAGTTCACCCCTCCACTTT
TRBV6-5	TRBJ1-5	-	-	CASSYSWSQPQHF	TGTGCCAGCAGTTACTCGTGGAGTCAGCCCCAGCATTTT
TRBV18	TRBJ2-7	TRBD1	-	CASSRTGKTYEQYF	TGTGCCAGCTCACGGACAGGGAAAACCTACGAGCAGTACTTC
TRBV27	TRBJ2-7	-	-	CASSLYPGREQYF	TGTGCCAGCAGTTTATACCCTGGGAGGGAGCAGTACTTC
TRBV28	TRBJ1-2	-	few	CASTRLDRIYGYTF	TGTGCCAGCACCCGACTGGACCGAATCTATGGCTACACCTTC
TRBV25-1	TRBJ1-4	-	once	CASSDPTRATNEKLFF	TGTGCCAGCAGTGACCCCACACGGGCAACTAATGAAAAACTGTTTTTT
TRBV4-2	TRBJ1-6	-	-	CASSQEGRNSYNSPLHF	TGTGCCAGCAGCCAAGAGGGTCGGAATTCCTATAATTCACCCCTCCACTTT
TRBV7-9	TRBJ2-3	-	once	CASSFAMVGTQYF	TGTGCCAGCAGCTTTGCGATGGTCGGTACGCAGTATTTT
TRBV12-3/TRBV12-4	TRBJ1-6	-	once	CASSLVRSSPLHF	TGTGCCAGCAGTTTAGTGAGGAGCTCACCCCTCCACTTT
TRBV25-1	TRBJ2-1	-	-	CASSEAGFGFFF	TGTGCCAGCAGTGAAGCCGGGTTTGGTTTCTTCTTC
TRBV29-1	TRBJ1-5	TRBD1	-	CSVTGGGDSNQPQHF	TGCAGCGTGACAGGGGGGGGAGATAGCAATCAGCCCCAGCATTTT
TRBV5-1	TRBJ1-1	-	-	CASSLAGQPNTEAFF	TGCGCCAGCAGCTTGGCGGGACAACCGAACACTGAAGCTTTCTTT
TRBV5-1	TRBJ2-2	TRBD2	once	CASTKRPGLAGTGELFF	TGCGCCAGCACCAAAAGACCGGGACTAGCGGGCACCGGGGAGCTGTTTTTT
TRBV29-1	TRBJ2-3	-	-	CSVESWASSSTDTQYF	TGCAGCGTTGAAAGTTGGGCCAGCTCTAGCACAGATACGCAGTATTTT
TRBV2	TRBJ1-5	-	-	CASSEMGNQPQHF	TGTGCCAGCAGTGAAATGGGGAATCAGCCCCAGCATTTT
TRBV3-1/TRBV3-2	TRBJ2-7	-	-	CASSQGQPYEQYF	TGTGCCAGCAGCCAAGGGCAGCCTTACGAGCAGTACTTC
TRBV27	TRBJ2-7	-	-	CASSLSFGEQYF	TGTGCCAGCAGTTTATCGTTCGGGGAGCAGTACTTC
TRBV27	TRBJ2-6	TRBD1	-	CASSFRDRGLGANVLTF	TGTGCCAGCAGTTTCCGGGACAGGGGGCTTGGGGCCAACGTCCTGACTTTC
TRBV14	TRBJ2-7	-	-	CASSLTPDTDYEQYF	TGTGCCAGCAGCTTGACCCCGGACACCGATTACGAGCAGTACTTC
TRBV28	TRBJ1-1	-	-	CASSFTGTEAFF	TGTGCCAGCAGTTTTACAGGCACTGAAGCTTTCTTT
TRBV7-6	TRBJ1-4	TRBD1	-	CASSLGGRGDEKLFF	TGTGCCAGCAGCTTAGGAGGCAGGGGGGATGAAAAACTGTTTTTT
TRBV11-3	TRBJ1-1	TRBD1	-	CASSPLFDRVNTEAFF	TGTGCCAGCAGCCCTCTCTTCGACAGGGTGAACACTGAAGCTTTCTTT
TRBV6-5	TRBJ2-1	TRBD2	-	CASSYGGSAYNEQFF	TGTGCCAGCAGTTATGGCGGGAGTGCTTACAATGAGCAGTTCTTC
TRBV7-2	TRBJ2-1	TRBD2	-	CASSPPSSGSWDEQFF	TGTGCCAGCAGCCCCCCCTCTAGCGGGAGTTGGGATGAGCAGTTCTTC
TRBV9	TRBJ1-3	-	-	CASSVENKIRDTIYF	TGTGCCAGCAGCGTAGAAAATAAAATCCGGGACACCATATATTTT
TRBV15	TRBJ1-3	-	-	CATSRDPSRVRGNTIYF	TGTGCCACCAGCAGAGATCCCAGCAGGGTACGTGGAAACACCATATATTTT
TRBV10-3	TRBJ2-7	-	-	CAISGTESYEQYF	TGTGCCATCAGTGGGACAGAGAGTTACGAGCAGTACTTC